The source of this TCR beta chain is a study of neurological immune-mediated disorders. There are many counts of this clonotype. The time point denotes: technical triplicate 1. This CDR3 contains 16 residues. The trim removed 0 bases at V and 9 bases at J, leaving 10 bases unmatched. Germline CDR1 reads MNHEY; CDR2 reads SVGAGI. TCRdb used MiXCR to reprocess the 5' RACE reads, holding one entry per CDR3 protein. The sample has fewer than 50,000 distinct CDR3 sequences, around 10% seen once; the top ten hold approximately 4%. Sequences were obtained from PBMCs. The V and J genes are TRBV6-5 and TRBJ2-1; TRBD2 aligns across 8 bases. This clonotype was obtained from a man aged 55 to 70 with HTLV-1-associated myelopathy (HAM/TSP). In nucleotides, the CDR3 is TGTGCCAGCAGTTACTCGGGCTTTAGCGGGATGGGTGAGCAGTTCTTC. It codes for CASSYSGFSGMGEQFF.